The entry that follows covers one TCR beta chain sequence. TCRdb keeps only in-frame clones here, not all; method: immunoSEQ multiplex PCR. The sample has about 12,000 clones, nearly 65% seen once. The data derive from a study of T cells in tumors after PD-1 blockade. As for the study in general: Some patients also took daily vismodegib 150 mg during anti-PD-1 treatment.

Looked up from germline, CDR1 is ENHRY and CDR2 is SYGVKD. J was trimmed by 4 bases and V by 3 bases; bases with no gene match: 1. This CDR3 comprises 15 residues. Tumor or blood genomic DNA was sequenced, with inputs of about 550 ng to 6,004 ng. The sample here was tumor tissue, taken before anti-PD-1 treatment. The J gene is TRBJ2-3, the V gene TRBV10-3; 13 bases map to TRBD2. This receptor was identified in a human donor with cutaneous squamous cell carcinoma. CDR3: CAISDTSGGADTQYF. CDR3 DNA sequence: TGTGCCATCAGTGATACTAGCGGGGGGGCAGATACGCAGTATTTT.